The entry below describes one T cell receptor (beta chain). Researchers took RNA transcripts and amplified TCR beta CDR3 regions from them. Second-round multiplex PCR came after first-round RT-PCR with HTBI primers. Each CDR3 protein gets one entry after TCRdb re-called the multiplex PCR reads with MiXCR. The sample has some 520,000 distinct CDR3 sequences; approximately 15% are singletons. With V trimmed by 8 bases and J by 7 bases, 10 bases remained unmatched. The CDR3 runs 14 residues. Per the germline V gene, CDR1 is MNHNS and CDR2 is SASEGT. The entry originates in a study of Graves' ophthalmopathy and Graves' hyperthyroidism. CAS ≥3, NOSPECS ≥4, moderate-to-severe activity and duration under 3 months marked donors with ophthalmopathy.

This sequence was found in a woman aged 25 to 45 with Graves' ophthalmopathy. Sequencing used blood. This chain connects TRBV6-1 to TRBJ2-7, with TRBD1 matching over 11 bases. The CDR3 region has the DNA TGTGCCAGCCGCCCCGGACAGGGGGCTTGGGAGCAGTACTTC. Its translation: CASRPGQGAWEQYF.